The 18 T cell receptor beta chains listed next were all sequenced from one sample in a study of graft-versus-host responses after intestinal transplantation. These TCRs' antigens remain unknown. Data came from immunoSEQ multiplex PCR; TCRdb stores just in-frame clones and leaves some out. This table has about 26,000 clones, more than 75% appearing once. The source material was unstimulated CD4+ T cells sorted from spleen or lymph node cells, sampled before intestinal transplant. The receptors shown here come from a human donor who received an intestinal transplant.

J is TRBJ2-3 and V is TRBV10-3; TRBD2 aligns across 10 bases. The CDR3 contains 16 residues. The germline gives CDR1 ENHRY, CDR2 SYGVKD. Trimming at V came to 3 bases and at J to 1 base, leaving 4 bases not matched to a gene. For the CDR3, the DNA is TGTGCCATCAGTGAAATAGCGGGGGGTGGCACAGATACGCAGTATTTT. Encoded protein: CAISEIAGGGTDTQYF.

V usage is TRBV6-1 and J usage is TRBJ1-3, with D hard to call. The CDR3 sequence is 13 residues long. The V gene's germline CDR1 is MNHNS and CDR2 SASEGT. V shed 11 bases and J shed 2 bases, with 13 bases lying between them. The CDR3 is CAGEGITGNTIYF. The CDR3 DNA reads as TGTGCCGGCGAGGGAATAACTGGAAACACCATATATTTT.

V gene TRBV5-4 combines with J gene TRBJ2-7; maybe TRBD1 (5 bases). The CDR3 is 14 amino acids. V was cut by 3 bases and J by 0 bases, with 10 bases left in between. The V gene's germline CDR1 is SGHNT and CDR2 YYREEE (reference sequence). The CDR3 DNA is TGTGCCAGCAGCTCTGGGGCTAGCTCCTACGAGCAGTACTTC. It is translated as CASSSGASSYEQYF.

The chain employs TRBV18 and TRBJ2-2; maybe TRBD1 (6 bases). Germline CDR1 reads KGHSH; CDR2 reads LQKENI. The ends were cut back, 0 bases at V and 5 bases at J, with 10 bases in the middle. The CDR3 sequence is 15 residues long. In nucleotides, the CDR3 is TGTGCCAGCTCACCACCATCAGGGGCGACCGGGGAGCTGTTTTTT. This encodes CASSPPSGATGELFF.

Concerning this clone itself: The germline gene is not matched at one end of the junction; a read error may be the cause. This CDR3 is also generated by other DNA sequences in the sample. V is TRBV18 and J is TRBJ2-3; a weak D match, TRBD2 (6 bases). This CDR3 region has 15 residues. Germline V gives CDR1 KGHSH, CDR2 LQKENI. CDR3 bases: TGCGCCAGCTCACCTAGGGGAACGGGAGCGGATACGCAGTATTTT. Its translation is CASSPRGTGADTQYF.

The V and J genes are TRBV6-6 and TRBJ1-6; 9 bases line up with TRBD1. The V gene end was trimmed by 5 bases and the J gene end by 6 bases; junction bases not matched to a gene: 5. CDR1 is MNHNY, CDR2 SVGAGI, per germline (reference sequence). The CDR3 runs 15 residues. CDR3 sequence (DNA): TGTGCCAGCAGTGGACAGGGGTTCCTTAATTCACCCCTCCACTTT. Amino acid sequence: CASSGQGFLNSPLHF.

The chain is built from TRBV2 and TRBJ2-2, with 8 bases aligning to TRBD1. The CDR3 is 15 residues long. V gave up 7 bases and J gave up 8 bases; unmatched junction bases: 12. Germline CDR1 is SNHLY and CDR2 is FYNNEI. The CDR3 DNA follows: TGTGCCAGCACCTTTGAAGGACAGGGAATTGGGGAGCTGTTTTTT. Encoded protein: CASTFEGQGIGELFF. The full variable domain, rest sourced from reference TRBV2 and TRBJ2-2, is EPEVTQTPSHQVTQMGQEVILRCVPISNHLYFYWYRQILGQKVEFLVSFYNNEISEKSEIFDDQFSVERPDGSNFTLKIRSTKLEDSAMYFCASTFEGQGIGELFFGEGSRLTVL.

This sequence joins TRBV10-3 and TRBJ2-1; 8 positions agree with TRBD1. The CDR3 length is 16 residues. In germline, CDR1 is ENHRY, CDR2 SYGVKD. The V and J ends lost 4 bases and 8 bases, in that order; junction bases with no gene match: 13. This CDR3 reads CAISAKGGRDRYEQFF. Written as DNA, the CDR3 is TGTGCCATCAGTGCTAAAGGAGGGCGGGACAGGTATGAGCAGTTCTTC.

The V call is TRBV10-2, the J call TRBJ1-2; D remains ambiguous. The CDR3 loop spans 13 amino acids. V lost 6 bases and J 8 bases, leaving 16 bases between the germline ends. Germline V gives CDR1 WSHSY, CDR2 SAAADI. The CDR3 protein is CASRQFGVWGYTF. The CDR3 bases are TGCGCCAGCAGGCAGTTTGGGGTCTGGGGCTACACCTTC.

This rearrangement joins TRBV19 to TRBJ1-5, with D possibly being TRBD1 (5 bases). Germline V lookup: CDR1 LNHDA, CDR2 SQIVND (reference sequence). The length of the CDR3 is 15 residues. With 3 bases removed from V and 3 bases from J, the gap between germline ends came to 12 bases. The CDR3 coding sequence is TGTGCCAGTAGTATTCAGGGAGGGTTCAATCAGCCCCAGCATTTT. Its protein product is CASSIQGGFNQPQHF. Based on the CDR3 plus reference TRBV19 and TRBJ1-5, the full variable domain is DGGITQSPKYLFRKEGQNVTLSCEQNLNHDAMYWYRQDPGQGLRLIYYSQIVNDFQKGDIAEGYSVSREKKESFPLTVTSAQKNPTAFYLCASSIQGGFNQPQHFGDGTRLSIL.

This clone was counted only a few times. The chain links TRBV5-1 to TRBJ2-3; D is possibly TRBD1 or TRBD2 (5 bases each). The germline V and J ends were trimmed by 0 bases and 1 base, with 9 bases remaining between them. Germline V gives CDR1 SGHRS, CDR2 YFSETQ. This CDR3 is 15 amino acids long. The CDR3 nucleotides are TGCGCCAGCAGCTTGGCGGGGCGCGGCACAGATACGCAGTATTTT. Residues: CASSLAGRGTDTQYF.

This clone appeared once. The chain joins TRBV7-9 to TRBJ2-7; D remains unclear. Per the germline V gene, CDR1 is SEHNR and CDR2 is FQNEAQ (reference sequence). The CDR3 has 13 amino acids. Trimming left V 4 bases short and J 3 bases short, with 10 bases between. CDR3 amino acids: CASSSPDRYEQYF. CDR3 sequence (DNA): TGTGCCAGCAGCTCCCCGGACCGCTACGAGCAGTACTTC.

There are a few counts of this clone. The rearrangement joins TRBV18 to TRBJ2-3, with 7 bases identical to TRBD2. This CDR3 has 13 residues. With 6 bases clipped from V and 4 bases from J, the junction kept 4 bases outside the gene matches. Germline assignment: CDR1 KGHSH and CDR2 LQKENI. CDR3 sequence: CASSTSSADTQYF. CDR3 in DNA: TGTGCCAGCTCGACTAGCAGCGCAGATACGCAGTATTTT. Complete variable domain (other parts from reference TRBV18 and TRBJ2-3): NAGVMQNPRHLVRRRGQEARLRCSPMKGHSHVYWYRQLPEEGLKFMVYLQKENIIDESGMPKERFSAEFPKEGPSILRIQQVVRGDSAAYFCASSTSSADTQYFGPGTRLTVL.

The rearrangement uses TRBV28 and TRBJ2-1, with 11 bases lining up with TRBD2. Germline V gives CDR1 MDHEN, CDR2 SYDVKM. CDR3 length: 15 amino acids. J lost 8 bases, V lost 3 bases, and 6 bases had no gene match. The CDR3 is CASSFIAGGPHEQFF. CDR3 DNA: TGTGCCAGCAGTTTTATAGCGGGAGGGCCGCATGAGCAGTTCTTC.

This chain links TRBV12-2 with TRBJ2-3; TRBD2, the D gene given by the table, was not confirmed from the DNA. TRBV12-2 is shown as a pseudogene. The CDR3 has 13 residues. The DNA of the CDR3 is TGTGCAAGTCGCTCAAGTTCTAGCGATACGCAGTATTTT. Its translation is CASRSSSSDTQYF.

The V call is TRBV7-3, the J call TRBJ2-3; the match to TRBD2 covers 8 bases. Per germline, CDR1 SGHTA and CDR2 FQGTGA. V lost 6 bases to trimming and J lost 9 bases; unmatched junction nucleotides: 17. CDR3 length: 16 amino acids. CDR3 in amino acids: CASSPQQRGMKDTQYF. CDR3 DNA sequence: TGTGCCAGCAGTCCCCAGCAGCGGGGGATGAAAGACACGCAGTATTTT.

This clone was counted a few times. The chain uses TRBV4-1 and TRBJ2-1; 7 nucleotides align to TRBD2. Germline loops: CDR1 MGHRA, CDR2 YSYEKL. The J segment lost 5 bases and the V segment lost 3 bases, leaving 10 bases of the junction unmatched. This CDR3 spans 16 amino acids. The CDR3 spells CASSHPLAERNNEQFF. In DNA form, the CDR3 reads TGCGCCAGCAGCCACCCTCTAGCGGAGCGAAACAATGAGCAGTTCTTC.

The chain is built from TRBV7-9 and TRBJ2-7, with a possible D match to TRBD1 (6 bases). With 1 base removed from V and 3 bases from J, the gap between germline ends came to 10 bases. Germline CDR1 is SEHNR and CDR2 is FQNEAQ (reference sequence). This CDR3 is built from 14 residues. The CDR3 loop is CASSLGQGFYEQYF. CDR3 nucleotide sequence: TGTGCCAGCAGCTTAGGGCAGGGGTTCTACGAGCAGTACTTC.